This T cell receptor (beta chain) was observed in a study of T-cell reconstitution after alpha-beta-depleted transplantation in children. Preparation of the TCRbeta library used unique molecular identifiers. TCRdb reanalysed the PCR reads using MiXCR and keeps one entry per CDR3 protein. The table shows around 400,000 distinct CDR3 sequences, with approximately 11% occurring only once. The sequencing here drew on PBMCs from the stem cell graft donor, taken from the stem cell graft. The source of this sequence is a human donor who donated a stem cell graft to a child with acute myeloid leukemia.

The CDR3 is CASSVGAEDNYGYTF. As DNA, the CDR3 is TGTGCCAGCAGCGTAGGGGCAGAAGATAACTATGGCTACACCTTC. V gene TRBV9 combines with J gene TRBJ1-2; D remains ambiguous. The germline V gene encodes CDR1 SGDLS and CDR2 YYNGEE. The CDR3 is 15 residues long. V was shortened by 0 bases and J by 1 base, with 10 bases between the two germline ends.